This is a list of T cell receptor beta chains from one sample in a study of regulatory T cells in long-lasting Graves disease. TCRdb reprocessed the multiplex PCR reads with MiXCR, giving one entry per CDR3 protein. The sample has 400,000 to 500,000 distinct CDR3 sequences, roughly 21% seen once. Source: peripheral blood mononuclear cells (PBMCs), taken when the disease was refractory, from a patient treated with antithyroid drugs. Receptor source: a female donor with Graves disease. The CDR3 runs from the conserved cysteine through the conserved F or W. The D gene is left open where the match is weak. Clone size, where shown, is once, few, many, or a class for clones that have expanded.

d_call,clone_size,v_call,j_call,cdr3_nt,cdr3_aa
NA,NA,TRBV12-3/TRBV12-4,TRBJ2-3,TGTGCCAGCAGTTTGTTCAAAGCGAGTAGCACAGATACGCAGTATTTT,CASSLFKASSTDTQYF
NA,few,TRBV7-6,TRBJ1-5,TGTGCCAGCAGCTTAGCAGTCACTCAGCCCCAGCATTTT,CASSLAVTQPQHF
TRBD1,few,TRBV30,TRBJ2-7,TGTGCCGGGGACCGGGACAGGGACTACGAGCAGTACTTC,CAGDRDRDYEQYF
NA,many,TRBV6-5,TRBJ2-7,TGTGCCAGCAGTTACTCCCAGGGAGCCTACGAGCAGTACTTC,CASSYSQGAYEQYF
NA,once,TRBV7-3,TRBJ2-1,TGTGCCAGCAGCTTAAATGCTGACAACAATGAGCAGTTCTTC,CASSLNADNNEQFF
NA,few,TRBV19,TRBJ1-6,TGTGCCACTAAGGGTGTGGGTAATTCACCCCTCCACTTT,CATKGVGNSPLHF
NA,NA,TRBV6-4,TRBJ1-2,TGTGCCAGCAGCCACCCTGAGACAGAGTATAACTATGGCTACACCTTC,CASSHPETEYNYGYTF
NA,many,TRBV15,TRBJ1-1,TGTGCCACGGTAAGAGACACTGAAGCTTTCTTT,CATVRDTEAFF
NA,NA,TRBV7-9,TRBJ2-7,TGTGCCAGCAGTTCTACAGGGACCCATATCTCCTACGAGCAGTACTTC,CASSSTGTHISYEQYF
TRBD1,few,TRBV3-1,TRBJ2-7,TGTGCCAGCAGCGCCGGGACAGGGAGTGGCGAGCAGTACTTC,CASSAGTGSGEQYF
NA,many,TRBV12-3/TRBV12-4,TRBJ1-1,TGTGCCAGCAAAGGGGTGAACACTGAAGCTTTCTTT,CASKGVNTEAFF
NA,few,TRBV30,TRBJ2-4,TGTGCCTGGAGTGTAATAGGGGGAACCAAAAACATTCAGTACTTC,CAWSVIGGTKNIQYF
NA,NA,TRBV6-5,TRBJ2-7,TGTGCCAGCAGTTTAGGCGGGTATTACGAGCAGTACTTC,CASSLGGYYEQYF
TRBD2,NA,TRBV5-1,TRBJ2-7,TGCGCCAGCAGCAACCTACTAGCGGCGATGGACGAGCAGTACTTC,CASSNLLAAMDEQYF
NA,NA,TRBV15,TRBJ2-7,TGTGCCACCAGCAGAGATACAGGACGAGTCACCGACGAGCAGTACTTC,CATSRDTGRVTDEQYF